These 10 T cell receptor beta chains came from one sample sequenced in a study of blood T cell repertoires in COVID-19 (dated by TCRdb to the early 2020s). Libraries were built with the immunoSEQ multiplex PCR assay. Sourced from immuneACCESS, this table was stored by TCRdb with only in-frame sequences that have V and J called. A share of the clones is absent; for the studies checked, an unresolved V gene accounts for under half, and the remainder has no known explanation. For this sample there are roughly 120,000 clones; approximately 81% appear just once. The ten largest clones take up about 13% of the sample. What was sequenced was peripheral blood. All receptors come from a human donor in a cohort sampled during active COVID-19.

In regard to this clone: One junction end does not reproduce the germline sequence, and a read error may be involved. The rearrangement links TRBV11-2 to TRBJ2-1; D is possibly TRBD2 (7 bases). There are 15 residues in the CDR3. Looked up from germline, CDR1 is SGHAT and CDR2 is FQNNGV. The CDR3 DNA reads as TGTGCCAGCAGCTTATTGGGGGGGCCCTACGATGAGCAGTTCTTC. Translated, it gives CASSLLGGPYDEQFF.

The chain's CDR3 is CASSLGGGAAYEQYF. CDR3 coding DNA: TGTGCCAGCAGCTTAGGAGGGGGGGCTGCCTACGAGCAGTACTTC. The chain has TRBV7-2 and TRBJ2-7; tentatively, D is TRBD2 (7 bases). The germline gives CDR1 SGHTA, CDR2 FQGNSA. The CDR3 extends over 15 amino acids. V was trimmed by 1 base and J by 2 bases, leaving 12 bases between them.

The chain joins TRBV5-1 to TRBJ2-7; TRBD1 matches at 8 bases. CDR3 size: 11 residues. Per the germline V gene, CDR1 is SGHRS and CDR2 is YFSETQ. The V segment lost 7 bases and the J segment 4 bases; nucleotides outside the gene matches: 1. CDR3 sequence (DNA): TGCGCCAGCGGGACAGGTTACGAGCAGTACTTC. The encoded protein is CASGTGYEQYF.

The chain has TRBV5-1 and TRBJ1-6; TRBD1 is a possible D gene (5 bases). The CDR3 length is 14 residues. The germline V gene has CDR1 SGHRS and CDR2 YFSETQ. The V end lost 0 bases, the J end lost 14 bases, and 15 bases lay between the germline ends. The CDR3 region is CASSLEPGKSTLHF. The CDR3 nucleotides are TGCGCCAGCAGCTTGGAACCAGGGAAGTCCACCCTCCACTTT.

This chain connects TRBV19 to TRBJ1-5; the match to TRBD1 covers 7 bases. The V gene's germline CDR1 is LNHDA and CDR2 SQIVND (reference sequence). J was trimmed by 5 bases and V by 5 bases; bases with no gene match: 3. This CDR3 is 13 amino acids long. CDR3 region: CASSADRDQPQHF. As DNA, the CDR3 is TGTGCCAGTAGTGCCGACAGGGATCAGCCCCAGCATTTT.

J is TRBJ2-3 and V is TRBV25-1; D is perhaps TRBD1 (6 bases). Germline V gene lookup returns CDR1 MGHDK and CDR2 SYGVNS. V lost 3 bases to trimming and J lost 7 bases, with 20 bases between them. The CDR3 is 16 residues long. The CDR3 nucleotides are TGTGCCAGCAGTGATCCCGACAGGTGGGATCGGAATACGCAGTATTTT. It yields the protein CASSDPDRWDRNTQYF. Looking up the rest from reference TRBV25-1 and TRBJ2-3 gives the full variable domain: EADIYQTPRYLVIGTGKKITLECSQTMGHDKMYWYQQDPGMELHLIHYSYGVNSTEKGDLSSESTVSRIRTEHFPLTLESARPSHTSQYLCASSDPDRWDRNTQYFGPGTRLTVL.

This chain joins TRBV2 and TRBJ2-7; weak D call: TRBD2 (5 bases). CDR1 and CDR2 (germline): SNHLY, FYNNEI. This CDR3 contains 9 residues. The germline V and J ends were trimmed by 11 bases and 8 bases, with 10 bases remaining between them. This CDR3 is CARRGQQYF. CDR3 in DNA: TGTGCCCGAAGAGGGCAGCAGTACTTC.

The CDR3 bases are TGTGCCAGCAGCATAGAGGGGCAGGGCAACATTCAGTACTTC. Amino acid sequence: CASSIEGQGNIQYF. The rearrangement uses TRBV7-9 and TRBJ2-4; D may be TRBD1 or TRBD2 (5 bases each). Trimming removed 5 bases at V and 7 bases at J, with 15 bases between. The germline V gene has CDR1 SEHNR and CDR2 FQNEAQ (reference sequence). This CDR3 spans 14 amino acids.

The table lists this clone with a count of one. V gene TRBV24-1 combines with J gene TRBJ2-1; D is possibly TRBD1 (6 bases). The germline CDR1 and CDR2 sequences are KGHDR and SFDVKD. The CDR3 sequence is 14 residues long. V lost 7 bases, J lost 6 bases, and 15 bases lay in between. Here the CDR3 DNA reads TGTGCCACCAGCAGGGACACGGGCAGCAATGAGCAGTTCTTC. This translates into CATSRDTGSNEQFF.

In DNA, the CDR3 is TGTGCCAGCAACCCCCGTCCGGGACAGCCTGAAGCTTTCTTT. Translation: CASNPRPGQPEAFF. V is TRBV6-6 and J is TRBJ1-1, with 7 nucleotides matching TRBD1. Per germline, CDR1 MNHNY and CDR2 SVGAGI (reference sequence). This CDR3 spans 14 amino acids. Trimming at V came to 7 bases and at J to 6 bases, leaving 11 bases not matched to a gene.